This is a list of T cell receptor beta chains from one sample in a study of OX40 agonist ivuxolimab in advanced cancers. Sequencing used immunoSEQ multiplex PCR; TCRdb keeps in-frame clones, though not all of them. Here the sample spans under 70,000 clones, roughly 91% being singletons. This material consisted of CD4+ or CD8+ T cells sorted from blood, taken in a trial of the OX40 agonist ivuxolimab. All receptors come from an adult with an advanced solid tumor such as melanoma, head and neck, liver or kidney cancer. The CDR3 runs from the conserved cysteine through the conserved F or W. The D gene is left open where the match is weak. Some rows mark clone size as missing; the rest say once, few, many or name a class of expanded clone.

CDR3nt: TGTGCCAGCAGGGAGCTAGCGGGCCAGGCCTACAATGAGCAGTTCTTC
CDR3aa: CASRELAGQAYNEQFF
d_gene: TRBD2
j_gene: TRBJ2-1
abundance: -
v_gene: TRBV2

CDR3nt: TGTGCCAGTAGTCCGACAGGGGGCTACGGCGAGCAGTACTTC
CDR3aa: CASSPTGGYGEQYF
d_gene: TRBD1
j_gene: TRBJ2-7
abundance: -
v_gene: TRBV19

CDR3nt: TGCGCCAGCAGATACTCCAGGGGCTACGAGCAGTACTTC
CDR3aa: CASRYSRGYEQYF
d_gene: -
j_gene: TRBJ2-7
abundance: -
v_gene: TRBV5-1

CDR3nt: TGTGCCAGCAGCTTGGTCACAGGGGGCTCTGGCTACACCTTC
CDR3aa: CASSLVTGGSGYTF
d_gene: TRBD1
j_gene: TRBJ1-2
abundance: -
v_gene: TRBV7-9

CDR3nt: TGTGCCAGCAGTTACGAGCAGGCGTATAATTCACCCCTCCACTTT
CDR3aa: CASSYEQAYNSPLHF
d_gene: -
j_gene: TRBJ1-6
abundance: -
v_gene: TRBV6-6

CDR3nt: TGTGCCAGCAGTCCCCAGACAGGGGGCTTTGAAAAACTGTTTTTT
CDR3aa: CASSPQTGGFEKLFF
d_gene: TRBD1
j_gene: TRBJ1-4
abundance: -
v_gene: TRBV28

CDR3nt: TGTGCCAGCAGTTTATCCTGGGTCGTCTATGGCTACACCTTC
CDR3aa: CASSLSWVVYGYTF
d_gene: -
j_gene: TRBJ1-2
abundance: -
v_gene: TRBV28

CDR3nt: TGTGCCAGTAGTATAGCTGGACTAACATACGAGCAGTACTTC
CDR3aa: CASSIAGLTYEQYF
d_gene: -
j_gene: TRBJ2-7
abundance: -
v_gene: TRBV19

CDR3nt: TGCAGCGCTATGACTAGTATCGATACGCAGTATTTT
CDR3aa: CSAMTSIDTQYF
d_gene: -
j_gene: TRBJ2-3
abundance: -
v_gene: TRBV29-1

CDR3nt: TGTGCCAGCAGCATCGGGACTACCTACGAGCAGTACTTC
CDR3aa: CASSIGTTYEQYF
d_gene: TRBD2
j_gene: TRBJ2-7
abundance: -
v_gene: TRBV5-4

CDR3nt: TGTGCCATCAGTGCCAGCGGGGGGATCTACGAGCAGTACTTC
CDR3aa: CAISASGGIYEQYF
d_gene: TRBD2
j_gene: TRBJ2-7
abundance: -
v_gene: TRBV10-3

CDR3nt: TGTGCCAGCAGTGCGCTGGGGGAAAAACTGTTTTTT
CDR3aa: CASSALGEKLFF
d_gene: -
j_gene: TRBJ1-4
abundance: -
v_gene: TRBV6-5

CDR3nt: TGCAGTGTAACAGATGTGGGCACTGAAGCTTTCTTT
CDR3aa: CSVTDVGTEAFF
d_gene: -
j_gene: TRBJ1-1
abundance: few
v_gene: TRBV29-1

CDR3nt: TGTGCCAGTAGTATACCGGCAGCTGGGAATGAAAAACTGTTTTTT
CDR3aa: CASSIPAAGNEKLFF
d_gene: -
j_gene: TRBJ1-4
abundance: -
v_gene: TRBV19

CDR3nt: TGTGCCAGCAGTTCGCTTGGGGCAACTAATGAAAAACTGTTTTTT
CDR3aa: CASSSLGATNEKLFF
d_gene: -
j_gene: TRBJ1-4
abundance: -
v_gene: TRBV27

CDR3nt: TGTGCCAGCAGTGAGTTTGCAAGGGAGCAGTTCTTC
CDR3aa: CASSEFAREQFF
d_gene: -
j_gene: TRBJ2-1
abundance: -
v_gene: TRBV2

CDR3nt: TGTGCCAGCAGAGAGCGGGAGGGGTACCAAGAGACCCAGTACTTC
CDR3aa: CASREREGYQETQYF
d_gene: TRBD2
j_gene: TRBJ2-5
abundance: medium-sized
v_gene: TRBV2

CDR3nt: TGTGCCAGCATTTCCTCGTTGGCAGGGGGCGGCTATGGCTACACCTTC
CDR3aa: CASISSLAGGGYGYTF
d_gene: TRBD1
j_gene: TRBJ1-2
abundance: -
v_gene: TRBV28

CDR3nt: TGTGCCAGCAGTCGGGACCTCCAAGAGACCCAGTACTTC
CDR3aa: CASSRDLQETQYF
d_gene: -
j_gene: TRBJ2-5
abundance: -
v_gene: TRBV6-5

CDR3nt: TGTGCCAGCGGAGAGACAGGGGTTAGAAACACCATATATTTT
CDR3aa: CASGETGVRNTIYF
d_gene: TRBD1
j_gene: TRBJ1-3
abundance: -
v_gene: TRBV6-5

CDR3nt: TGTGCCAGCTCACCACCGTCCAGGACTGGAAACACCATATATTTT
CDR3aa: CASSPPSRTGNTIYF
d_gene: -
j_gene: TRBJ1-3
abundance: once
v_gene: TRBV18

CDR3nt: TGTGCCAGCTCACTAACACGGGCTGAAGCTTTCTTT
CDR3aa: CASSLTRAEAFF
d_gene: -
j_gene: TRBJ1-1
abundance: -
v_gene: TRBV18

CDR3nt: TGTGCCAGCAGTGAAGCCCAGGGGGTGCACGGGGAGCTGTTTTTT
CDR3aa: CASSEAQGVHGELFF
d_gene: TRBD1
j_gene: TRBJ2-2
abundance: -
v_gene: TRBV2

CDR3nt: TGTGCCAGCAGCTTTAGAGCGGGGGGTGAAAATGAGCAGTTCTTC
CDR3aa: CASSFRAGGENEQFF
d_gene: TRBD2
j_gene: TRBJ2-1
abundance: -
v_gene: TRBV11-2

CDR3nt: TGTGCCAGCAGCTTAGCCCAAGCGGAGACCCAGTACTTC
CDR3aa: CASSLAQAETQYF
d_gene: -
j_gene: TRBJ2-5
abundance: -
v_gene: TRBV11-3

CDR3nt: TGTGCCTGGAGTGGTTCTAGCGGGGCAGGGGGGCCAGATACGCAGTATTTT
CDR3aa: CAWSGSSGAGGPDTQYF
d_gene: TRBD2
j_gene: TRBJ2-3
abundance: -
v_gene: TRBV30

CDR3nt: TGCAGCGTTACGGGGGGGATCGGTCAGCCCCAGCATTTT
CDR3aa: CSVTGGIGQPQHF
d_gene: -
j_gene: TRBJ1-5
abundance: -
v_gene: TRBV29-1

CDR3nt: TGTGCCAGCTCCGTAAGGGGGGATGGCTACACCTTC
CDR3aa: CASSVRGDGYTF
d_gene: -
j_gene: TRBJ1-2
abundance: -
v_gene: TRBV2

CDR3nt: TGTGCCTCCCGGGCGGGGGACAGTATGAACACTGAAGCTTTCTTT
CDR3aa: CASRAGDSMNTEAFF
d_gene: TRBD1
j_gene: TRBJ1-1
abundance: -
v_gene: TRBV19

CDR3nt: TGTGCCTGGGGGCGGAGTGAGCAGTTCTTC
CDR3aa: CAWGRSEQFF
d_gene: -
j_gene: TRBJ2-1
abundance: -
v_gene: TRBV30

CDR3nt: TGTGCCAGCAGTAATCAGGGAGGGGACACTGAAGCTTTCTTT
CDR3aa: CASSNQGGDTEAFF
d_gene: -
j_gene: TRBJ1-1
abundance: -
v_gene: TRBV6-6

CDR3nt: TGTGCCTCCGCCCGGCAGGACCGGTATGGCTACACCTTC
CDR3aa: CASARQDRYGYTF
d_gene: -
j_gene: TRBJ1-2
abundance: -
v_gene: TRBV5-4

CDR3nt: TGTGCCAGCAGCTGGAGTCTAGGGGACACCAAAAACATTCAGTACTTC
CDR3aa: CASSWSLGDTKNIQYF
d_gene: -
j_gene: TRBJ2-4
abundance: -
v_gene: TRBV7-9

CDR3nt: TGTGCCAGCAGCTCGGGACTAGCGCGAACCGGGGAGCTGTTTTTT
CDR3aa: CASSSGLARTGELFF
d_gene: TRBD2
j_gene: TRBJ2-2
abundance: -
v_gene: TRBV4-2

CDR3nt: TGTGCCAGCAGTTTGGCGGTTAGCGGGAGTAGTTATGAGCAGTTCTTC
CDR3aa: CASSLAVSGSSYEQFF
d_gene: TRBD2
j_gene: TRBJ2-1
abundance: -
v_gene: TRBV27

CDR3nt: TGTGCCATCAGTGGGGGACGGATTAATGAAAAACTGTTTTTT
CDR3aa: CAISGGRINEKLFF
d_gene: -
j_gene: TRBJ1-4
abundance: -
v_gene: TRBV10-3

CDR3nt: TGTGCCAGCAGTCGGGATTCGAACACTGAAGCTTTCTTT
CDR3aa: CASSRDSNTEAFF
d_gene: -
j_gene: TRBJ1-1
abundance: -
v_gene: TRBV6-6

CDR3nt: TGCAGTGCTAGACAAGAGACCCAGTACTTC
CDR3aa: CSARQETQYF
d_gene: -
j_gene: TRBJ2-5
abundance: -
v_gene: TRBV20-1

CDR3nt: TGTGCTAGTGGTTTGACTAGCGGGAAGGGTCCCCCCTACGAGCAGTACTTC
CDR3aa: CASGLTSGKGPPYEQYF
d_gene: TRBD2
j_gene: TRBJ2-7
abundance: -
v_gene: TRBV12-5

CDR3nt: TGTGCCAGCAGCTTATGGGGGACAGGGCAAGAGACCCAGTACTTC
CDR3aa: CASSLWGTGQETQYF
d_gene: TRBD1
j_gene: TRBJ2-5
abundance: -
v_gene: TRBV7-9

CDR3nt: TGCGCCAGCAGTCCGGGCGACGGCAGGGACTCTATCTATGGCTACACCTTC
CDR3aa: CASSPGDGRDSIYGYTF
d_gene: -
j_gene: TRBJ1-2
abundance: -
v_gene: TRBV5-1

CDR3nt: TGCAGCGTTGAACCCCTGGACAGCCAAGAGACCCAGTACTTC
CDR3aa: CSVEPLDSQETQYF
d_gene: -
j_gene: TRBJ2-5
abundance: few
v_gene: TRBV29-1

CDR3nt: TGTGCCTGGGCGGGACAGGGGGCAGGACAGCCCCAGCATTTT
CDR3aa: CAWAGQGAGQPQHF
d_gene: TRBD1
j_gene: TRBJ1-5
abundance: -
v_gene: TRBV30

CDR3nt: TGTGCCAGCAGCCCGGGAGGGGGCTACGAGCAGTACTTC
CDR3aa: CASSPGGGYEQYF
d_gene: TRBD2
j_gene: TRBJ2-7
abundance: -
v_gene: TRBV5-4

CDR3nt: TGCGCCAGCAGGCGAGGACTAGCGGGGGGAAAAAGGTACAATGAGCAGTTCTTC
CDR3aa: CASRRGLAGGKRYNEQFF
d_gene: TRBD2
j_gene: TRBJ2-1
abundance: -
v_gene: TRBV5-1

CDR3nt: TGTGCCAGCTCACCAAACGGATACGAGCAGTACTTC
CDR3aa: CASSPNGYEQYF
d_gene: -
j_gene: TRBJ2-7
abundance: -
v_gene: TRBV18

CDR3nt: TGTGCCAGCAGCCAAGAATTCGGGACAGGATCCTACGAGCAGTACTTC
CDR3aa: CASSQEFGTGSYEQYF
d_gene: TRBD1
j_gene: TRBJ2-7
abundance: -
v_gene: TRBV4-2

CDR3nt: TGTGCCTCGGACTCCTATAATTCACCCCTCCACTTT
CDR3aa: CASDSYNSPLHF
d_gene: -
j_gene: TRBJ1-6
abundance: once
v_gene: TRBV30

CDR3nt: TGTGCCAGCTCCCCGGGGTACGGCTATGGCTACACCTTC
CDR3aa: CASSPGYGYGYTF
d_gene: -
j_gene: TRBJ1-2
abundance: once
v_gene: TRBV18

CDR3nt: TGTGCCAGCAGGGCAGCGGGAGTGGTAGATGAGCAGTTCTTC
CDR3aa: CASRAAGVVDEQFF
d_gene: TRBD2
j_gene: TRBJ2-1
abundance: -
v_gene: TRBV6-1